What follows are 10 T cell receptor beta chains derived from one specimen sequenced in a study of tumor and adjacent non-tumor tissue in lung cancer. Three rounds of nested PCR, following a modified ARM-PCR protocol, produced the TCRbeta library. TCRdb independently ran MiXCR on the multiplex PCR reads; one entry per CDR3 protein. The data hold over 80,000 distinct CDR3 sequences, with roughly 77% observed a single time. This sample's RNA came from whole unsorted tissue. More than 3 cm separated this lung sample from the edge of the tumor. Source material: distant non-tumor lung tissue. The receptors shown here come from a woman aged 50 to 65 with non-small cell lung cancer.

In this sample, this clonotype turned up once. The conserved phenylalanine or tryptophan is not found at the CDR3 terminus, so this likely reflects a read error. The chain joins TRBV4-2 to TRBJ2-1, with 8 bases lining up with TRBD2. J was trimmed by 5 bases and V by 4 bases; bases with no gene match: 13. The CDR3 consists of 17 residues. The germline V gene has CDR1 LGHNA and CDR2 YNFKEQ. This chain's CDR3 is CASSLRGTSLDHNEQFL. CDR3 DNA sequence: TGTGCCAGCAGCCTTCGGGGGACTAGTCTGGATCACAATGAGCAGTTCCTC.

As to this clonotype: Because the CDR3's place on the DNA is in doubt, the DNA is left out and the CDR3 is given as listed by TCRdb. The J gene is TRBJ2-7, the V gene TRBV9; TRBD1, the table's D call, lacks a check against the DNA. Germline V gene data show CDR1 as SGDLS and CDR2 as YYNGEE. The CDR3 totals 14 residues, both ends included. CDR3 sequence: CASSVGPGTYERYF.

This chain connects TRBV6-5 to TRBJ2-7; 10 positions match TRBD2. Germline assignment: CDR1 MNHEY and CDR2 SVGAGI. The CDR3 contains 14 residues. The ends lost 11 bases at V and 6 bases at J; junction bases unmatched: 13. CDR3 sequence: CAGTSSGSFCEQYF. The CDR3, as DNA: TGTGCCGGCACGTCTAGCGGGAGCTTCTGCGAGCAGTACTTC.

This chain links TRBV20-1 with TRBJ2-2; 11 nucleotides line up with TRBD2. From germline, CDR1 is DFQATT and CDR2 SNEGSKA (reference sequence). V shed 5 bases, J shed 4 bases, and the junction held 6 bases outside the gene matches. This CDR3 contains 15 residues. Here the CDR3 DNA reads TGCAGTGCTTCCTTAGCGGGAGGGGCCACCGGGGAGCTGTTTTTT. This gives the protein CSASLAGGATGELFF.

Notes on this clonotype: The missing conserved phenylalanine or tryptophan at the end of this CDR3 makes a read error likely. The DNA is left out, because the CDR3 cannot be placed on it with certainty; the CDR3 is given as TCRdb lists it. The chain carries TRBV7-9 and TRBJ2-2; the table's D call, TRBD1, was not checked against the DNA. Germline V gene sequence: CDR1 SEHNR, CDR2 FQNEAQ (reference sequence). The CDR3 sequence runs 15 residues, both termini included. The CDR3 sequence: CVSSPSLPRTGELYS.

The J gene is TRBJ1-1, the V gene TRBV6-6; perhaps TRBD1 as D (5 bases). V shed 9 bases and J shed 11 bases, with 28 bases lying between them. CDR3 length equals 15 residues. CDR1 is MNHNY and CDR2 is SVGAGI in the germline V gene (reference sequence). CDR3 nucleotides: TGTGCCAGTAAGATTCGTGGACATGGGGTTTTATGGGCTTTCTTT. It translates to CASKIRGHGVLWAFF.

Of note for this clonotype: The junction differs from germline at one of its ends, possibly a read error. J is TRBJ2-7 and V is TRBV11-2; TRBD1 aligns across 7 bases. Germline V CDR1 and CDR2: SGHAT, FQNNGV. This CDR3 has 14 residues. The CDR3 loop reads CATSLVRDSYLQYF. CDR3 DNA sequence: TGTGCCACCAGCTTAGTTAGGGACAGCTACTTGCAGTACTTC.

This clonotype came up once. An end of the junction differs from the germline gene, which may be a read error. The V call is TRBV13, the J call TRBJ2-3; D is tentatively TRBD1 or TRBD2 (5 bases each). CDR1 and CDR2 from the germline V gene are PRHDT and FYEKMQ (reference sequence). The CDR3 covers 15 residues. The CDR3 protein is CGSSLARQNTDIQYF. CDR3 DNA sequence: TGTGGCAGCAGCTTAGCGAGACAGAACACAGATATCCAGTATTTT. The variable domain in full, completed from reference TRBV13 and TRBJ2-3, reads AAGVIQSPRHLIKEKRETATLKCYPIPRHDTVYWYQQGPGQDPQFLISFYEKMQSDKGSIPDRFSAQQFSDYHSELNMSSLELGDSALYFCGSSLARQNTDIQYFGPGTRLTVL.

To note about this clonotype: The junction differs from germline at one of its ends, possibly a read error. The chain carries TRBV29-1 and TRBJ2-5, with TRBD1 matching over 7 bases. Germline-derived CDR1 and CDR2 are SQVTM and ANQGSEA. The CDR3 has 15 residues. The CDR3 region is CGVEDLSTGEETQYF. The CDR3 DNA reads as TGCGGCGTTGAAGATCTTAGTACAGGGGAAGAGACCCAGTACTTC.

As for this clonotype: At one end, the junction sequence differs from germline, possibly due to a read error. The rearrangement joins TRBV12-3 or TRBV12-4 to TRBJ2-3; 8 nucleotides align to TRBD2. The CDR3 is 15 amino acids. The DNA for the CDR3 is TGCGCCCGCAGTCAAACTAGCGGTAGCACAGATACGCAGTATTTT. Its translation is CARSQTSGSTDTQYF.